This entry lists 17 T cell receptor beta chains sequenced from one sample in a study of blood T cell repertoires in COVID-19. The assay was immunoSEQ multiplex PCR, and TCRdb's table has in-frame clones only and misses some. Of about 260,000 clones listed, about 90% are singletons. The material sequenced was peripheral blood. These receptors all stem from a woman aged 40 to 50 who had recovered from COVID-19.

CDR3 sequence (DNA): TGTGCCAGTAGTGTCAACCTTAGGGGGCTTGGGGGCAATCAGCCCCAGCATTTT. Translation gives CASSVNLRGLGGNQPQHF. The chain has TRBV19 and TRBJ1-5, with 7 bases lining up with TRBD1. Germline assignment: CDR1 LNHDA and CDR2 SQIVND (reference sequence). Unmatched junction bases numbered 15, after V lost 5 bases and J lost 2 bases. The CDR3 length is 18 residues.

V gene TRBV5-8 combines with J gene TRBJ1-1; a possible D gene is TRBD1 (6 bases). The CDR3 totals 15 residues. Per the germline V gene, CDR1 is SGHTS and CDR2 is YDEGEE. V gave up 4 bases and J gave up 0 bases, with 13 bases separating them. CDR3 in DNA: TGTGCCAGCAGCCCGGGCGAGGGGGTGAACACTGAAGCTTTCTTT. Translation gives CASSPGEGVNTEAFF.

The chain is built from TRBV2 and TRBJ1-5; tentatively, D is TRBD1 (5 bases). Germline V CDR1 and CDR2: SNHLY, FYNNEI. The CDR3 loop spans 15 amino acids. V lost 6 bases and J lost 6, with 18 bases in between. In nucleotides, the CDR3 is TGTGCCAGCAGCGGTGAACCGGGGGTCACTCAGCCCCAGCATTTT. It codes for CASSGEPGVTQPQHF.

This clone was detected once. The chain has TRBV7-9 and TRBJ1-3, with D unresolved. Germline CDR1 reads SEHNR; CDR2 reads FQNEAQ (reference sequence). Trimming pared 1 base from V and 4 bases from J, leaving 11 bases between. The CDR3 consists of 15 residues. CDR3: CASSLGTALGNTIYF. The CDR3 DNA is TGTGCCAGCAGCTTAGGTACAGCCCTAGGAAACACCATATATTTT.

CDR3 in amino acids: CSVQTGDEQYF. The CDR3 DNA reads as TGCAGCGTTCAAACGGGGGACGAGCAGTACTTC. The chain combines TRBV29-1 with TRBJ2-7; tentative D call: TRBD2 (6 bases). CDR1 and CDR2 from the germline V gene are SQVTM and ANQGSEA. The CDR3 loop spans 11 amino acids. Trimming removed 5 bases at V and 5 bases at J, with 10 bases between.

The chain employs TRBV9 and TRBJ2-2, with D possibly being TRBD2 (5 bases). The germline CDR1 and CDR2 sequences are SGDLS and YYNGEE. The CDR3 is made up of 14 amino acids. V lost 0 bases and J 7 bases, leaving 10 bases between the germline ends. In nucleotides, the CDR3 is TGTGCCAGCAGCGTAGCTACGGGGATCGGGGAGCTGTTTTTT. Translation: CASSVATGIGELFF.

The chain has TRBV6-2 or TRBV6-3 and TRBJ2-5; D is possibly TRBD1 (6 bases). Germline-derived CDR1 and CDR2 are MNHEY and SVGEGT. The CDR3 sequence is 16 residues long. V was trimmed by 2 bases and J by 2 bases, leaving 15 bases between them. The chain's CDR3 is CASSYARDTQQETQYF. In DNA form, the CDR3 reads TGTGCCAGCAGTTACGCCAGGGACACTCAACAAGAGACCCAGTACTTC.

This clone was recorded once. The chain combines TRBV6-6 with TRBJ1-5, with 9 positions matching TRBD1. Trimming at V came to 6 bases and at J to 4 bases, leaving 4 bases not matched to a gene. This CDR3 comprises 14 residues. CDR1 is MNHNY, CDR2 SVGAGI, per germline (reference sequence). CDR3 nucleotide sequence: TGTGCCAGCAGCGTTGACAGGGGGAATCAGCCCCAGCATTTT. Amino acid sequence: CASSVDRGNQPQHF.

V gene TRBV7-7 combines with J gene TRBJ1-2, with TRBD1 as a possible D gene (6 bases). The CDR3 has 15 amino acids. Trimming pared 5 bases from V and 4 bases from J, leaving 17 bases between. CDR1 is SSHAT and CDR2 is FNYEAQ in the germline V gene (reference sequence). DNA of the CDR3: TGTGCCAGCAGCCCTATACAGGGCGGTGGCTATGGCTACACCTTC. Residues: CASSPIQGGGYGYTF.

There are a few counts of this clone. The genes are TRBV6-5 and TRBJ1-2; the match to TRBD1 covers 8 bases. CDR3 size: 15 residues. V was pared by 1 base and J by 6 bases, with 7 bases of the junction left unmatched. CDR1 MNHEY and CDR2 SVGAGI come from the germline V gene. As DNA, the CDR3 is TGTGCCAGCAGTTACTGGGAACAGGGGGTAAATGGCTACACCTTC. Its protein product is CASSYWEQGVNGYTF.

The rearrangement links TRBV3-1 (or the pseudogene TRBV3-2) to TRBJ2-6; D not certain. The CDR3 covers 13 residues. The V and J ends lost 4 bases and 7 bases respectively, with 8 bases between them. Germline values: CDR1 LGHDT, CDR2 YNNKEL (reference sequence). The DNA for the CDR3 is TGTGCCAGCAGCCCCTATCCAGCCAACGTCCTGACTTTC. This codes for CASSPYPANVLTF.

The V gene is TRBV29-1, the J gene TRBJ1-2; TRBD1 is a possible D gene (6 bases). CDR1 and CDR2 from the germline V gene are SQVTM and ANQGSEA. The CDR3 runs 13 residues. V lost 4 bases, J lost 4 bases, and 13 bases lay in between. CDR3 region: CSVVSGGLYGYTF. CDR3 nucleotides: TGCAGCGTTGTTTCGGGGGGGCTCTATGGCTACACCTTC. Looking up the rest from reference TRBV29-1 and TRBJ1-2 gives the full variable domain: SAVISQKPSRDICQRGTSLTIQCQVDSQVTMMFWYRQQPGQSLTLIATANQGSEATYESGFVIDKFPISRPNLTFSTLTVSNMSPEDSSIYLCSVVSGGLYGYTFGSGTRLTVV.

This clone was seen a handful of times. V and J are TRBV7-9 and TRBJ1-1; D remains ambiguous. The CDR3 has 15 amino acids. Per the germline V gene, CDR1 is SEHNR and CDR2 is FQNEAQ (reference sequence). The V end was cut by 0 bases, the J end by 5 bases, with 13 bases between. Written as DNA, the CDR3 is TGTGCCAGCAGCTTAGCGCTCCGACATGGGACTGAAGCTTTCTTT. Amino acid sequence: CASSLALRHGTEAFF. The full variable domain, in which reference TRBV7-9 and TRBJ1-1 provide the parts outside the CDR3, is DTGVSQNPRHKITKRGQNVTFRCDPISEHNRLYWYRQTLGQGPEFLTYFQNEAQLEKSRLLSDRFSAERPKGSFSTLEIQRTEQGDSAMYLCASSLALRHGTEAFFGQGTRLTVV.

This sequence joins TRBV6-5 and TRBJ2-3; 10 bases align to TRBD1. CDR1 MNHEY and CDR2 SVGAGI come from the germline V gene. The CDR3 has 14 amino acids. Losses at the gene ends were 6 bases for V and 4 bases for J; bases not matched to a gene: 4. CDR3 sequence reads: CASRGQGLSDTQYF. The CDR3 DNA is TGTGCCAGCAGGGGACAGGGGCTCTCAGATACGCAGTATTTT.

This sequence joins TRBV4-3 and TRBJ1-2; no reliable D call. The length of the CDR3 is 13 residues. The germline gives CDR1 LGHNA, CDR2 YSLEER. V lost 1 base to trimming and J lost 6 bases, with 9 bases between them. The CDR3 region is CASSQVAKHGYTF. DNA of the CDR3: TGCGCCAGCAGCCAAGTGGCCAAACATGGCTACACCTTC.

The chain uses TRBV25-1 and TRBJ2-7; tentatively, D is TRBD1 (6 bases). V shed 7 bases and J shed 3 bases, with 19 bases lying between them. CDR3 length equals 15 residues. Germline V gene sequence: CDR1 MGHDK, CDR2 SYGVNS. CDR3 region: CASTTGNLGIYEQYF. The CDR3 DNA is TGTGCCAGCACCACAGGGAATTTGGGAATCTACGAGCAGTACTTC.

The chain combines TRBV11-2 with TRBJ1-1; D perhaps matches TRBD1 (6 bases). Per germline, CDR1 SGHAT and CDR2 FQNNGV. The CDR3 has 14 residues. Trimming pared 0 bases from V and 3 bases from J, leaving 8 bases between. The CDR3 loop is CASSLERTDTEAFF. The DNA for the CDR3 is TGTGCCAGCAGCTTAGAAAGGACAGACACTGAAGCTTTCTTT.